Each of the 11 T cell receptor beta chains below was sequenced from the same sample in a study of Ad26.COV2.S vaccination and SARS-CoV-2 variants. Treatment here: 15 to 20 received Ad26.COV2.S at low or high dose, single or two shots; about 5 received placebo; per-sample allocation not given. Samples were taken on day 63 after the first vaccine or placebo injection. Data came from immunoSEQ multiplex PCR; TCRdb stores just in-frame clones and leaves some out. This sample has some 320,000 clones, with around 84% found just once. Sequenced material: peripheral blood, taken in a trial of Ad26.COV2.S vaccine versus placebo. Source of these receptors: a person between 18 and 65 years old who received the Ad26.COV2.S COVID-19 vaccine or a placebo.

In its sample, this clone was seen once. J is TRBJ2-7 and V is TRBV6-5; D is undetermined. Trimming stripped 8 bases from V and 2 bases from J, with 10 bases between. The CDR3 is made up of 12 amino acids. CDR1 and CDR2 from the germline V gene are MNHEY and SVGAGI. The CDR3 protein is CASVQKPYEQYF. The CDR3 DNA is TGTGCCAGCGTGCAGAAACCCTACGAGCAGTACTTC.

The CDR3 protein is CASSIIGGHLDTQYF. CDR3 nucleotides: TGTGCCAGCTCCATCATAGGGGGTCATTTAGATACGCAGTATTTT. The genes are TRBV19 and TRBJ2-3, with a possible D match to TRBD1 (6 bases). The CDR3 length is 15 residues. Germline-derived CDR1 and CDR2 are LNHDA and SQIVND (reference sequence). Trimming cost V 9 bases and J 5 bases, with 21 bases left between them.

The gene calls are TRBV4-1 and TRBJ1-6; TRBD1 might be the D (5 bases). Germline V lookup: CDR1 MGHRA, CDR2 YSYEKL. V lost 4 bases, J lost 5 bases, and 15 bases lay in between. This CDR3 is built from 16 residues. CDR3 residues: CASSLRGEFDNSPLHF. The CDR3 nucleotides read TGCGCCAGCAGCCTACGAGGGGAGTTCGATAATTCACCCCTCCACTTT.

This clone was recorded only once. The sample carries other DNA sequences with the same CDR3. The chain has TRBV19 and TRBJ1-1, with D unresolved. Germline CDR1 LNHDA, CDR2 SQIVND (reference sequence). V was shortened by 3 bases and J by 0 bases, with 8 bases between the two germline ends. The CDR3 runs 14 residues. The CDR3 is CASSIVGLNTEAFF. Written as DNA, the CDR3 is TGTGCCAGTAGTATTGTGGGGTTGAACACTGAAGCTTTCTTT.

This clone was found many times. The chain has TRBV30 and TRBJ1-2, with unresolved D. The CDR3 runs to 14 residues. Germline V CDR1 and CDR2: GTSNPN, SVGIG (reference sequence). Deletions cut 3 bases from V and 5 bases from J, with 16 bases between. The chain's CDR3 is CAWSFLPPLYGYTF. CDR3 bases: TGTGCCTGGAGCTTCCTTCCTCCTCTGTATGGCTACACCTTC.

V and J are TRBV2 and TRBJ1-1, with TRBD1 matching 11 bases. The V gene end was trimmed by 4 bases and the J gene end by 11 bases; junction bases not matched to a gene: 3. From germline, CDR1 is SNHLY and CDR2 FYNNEI. This CDR3 comprises 12 residues. The CDR3 sequence: CASSGDRGDAFF. The CDR3 DNA reads as TGTGCCAGCAGTGGGGACAGGGGGGATGCTTTCTTT.

The chain is built from TRBV7-9 and TRBJ1-5; D is perhaps TRBD1 (5 bases). This CDR3 has 14 amino acids. The V end was cut by 7 bases, the J end by 4 bases, with 14 bases between. In germline, CDR1 is SEHNR, CDR2 FQNEAQ (reference sequence). CDR3 nucleotides: TGTGCCAGCACCCCGGGACCCGGGAATCAGCCCCAGCATTTT. As protein: CASTPGPGNQPQHF.

The chain employs TRBV7-8 and TRBJ1-4, with a tentative D call TRBD1 (5 bases). V was cut by 2 bases and J by 3 bases, with 16 bases left in between. The germline V gene encodes CDR1 SGHVS and CDR2 FQNEAQ. The CDR3 consists of 17 residues. The CDR3 is CASSLIGTLGANEKLFF. The CDR3 region has the DNA TGTGCCAGCAGCTTAATCGGGACCCTAGGAGCTAATGAAAAACTGTTTTTT.

J is TRBJ1-2 and V is TRBV9; a possible D gene is TRBD1 (5 bases). The germline V gene has CDR1 SGDLS and CDR2 YYNGEE. V lost 0 bases and J 6 bases, leaving 15 bases between the germline ends. This CDR3 is built from 15 residues. CDR3 region: CASSVAVRVRDGYTF. CDR3 coding DNA: TGTGCCAGCAGCGTAGCTGTCAGGGTTAGGGATGGCTACACCTTC.

The chain has TRBV24-1 and TRBJ1-2, with TRBD1 as a possible D gene (5 bases). Germline V gene sequence: CDR1 KGHDR, CDR2 SFDVKD. The germline V and J ends were trimmed by 3 bases and 0 bases, with 13 bases remaining between them. The CDR3 totals 16 residues. The DNA for the CDR3 is TGTGCCACCAGTGATGCGCGACGAGGGGCTAACTATGGCTACACCTTC. Amino acids: CATSDARRGANYGYTF.

The chain carries TRBV30 and TRBJ1-4; D not certain. V was trimmed by 4 bases and J by 6 bases, leaving 12 bases between them. The CDR3 contains 13 residues. Germline V lookup: CDR1 GTSNPN, CDR2 SVGIG (reference sequence). The CDR3 coding sequence is TGTGCCTGGACTCTAGGTGGTTATGAAAAACTGTTTTTT. It specifies CAWTLGGYEKLFF.